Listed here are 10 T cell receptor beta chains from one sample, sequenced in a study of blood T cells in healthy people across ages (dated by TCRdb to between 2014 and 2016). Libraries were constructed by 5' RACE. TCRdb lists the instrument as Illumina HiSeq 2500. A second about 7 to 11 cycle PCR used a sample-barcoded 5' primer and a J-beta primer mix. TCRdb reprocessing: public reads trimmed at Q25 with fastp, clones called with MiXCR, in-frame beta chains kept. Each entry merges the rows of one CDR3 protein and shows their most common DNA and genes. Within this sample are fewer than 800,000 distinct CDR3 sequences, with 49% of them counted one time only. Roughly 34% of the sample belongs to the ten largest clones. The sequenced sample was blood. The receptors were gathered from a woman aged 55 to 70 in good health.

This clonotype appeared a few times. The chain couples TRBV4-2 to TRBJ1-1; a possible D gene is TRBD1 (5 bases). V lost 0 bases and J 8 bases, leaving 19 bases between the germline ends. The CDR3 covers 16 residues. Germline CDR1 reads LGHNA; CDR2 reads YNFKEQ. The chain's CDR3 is CASSQEVGSAAGEAFF. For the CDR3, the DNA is TGTGCCAGCAGCCAAGAAGTGGGGTCCGCGGCAGGGGAAGCTTTCTTT.

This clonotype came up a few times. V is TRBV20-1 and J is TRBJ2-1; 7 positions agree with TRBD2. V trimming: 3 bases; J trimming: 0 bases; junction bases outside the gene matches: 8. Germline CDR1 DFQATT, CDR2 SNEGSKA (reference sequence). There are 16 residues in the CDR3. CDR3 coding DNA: TGCAGTGCTAGTGCCTGGGGCGGGAGCTCCTACAATGAGCAGTTCTTC. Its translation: CSASAWGGSSYNEQFF.

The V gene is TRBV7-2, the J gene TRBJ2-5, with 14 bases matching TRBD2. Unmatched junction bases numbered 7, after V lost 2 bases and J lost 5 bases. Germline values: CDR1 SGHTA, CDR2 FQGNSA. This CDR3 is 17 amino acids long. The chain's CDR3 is CASSLMGTSGSRETQYF. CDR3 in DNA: TGTGCCAGCAGCTTAATGGGGACTAGCGGGAGTAGGGAGACCCAGTACTTC.

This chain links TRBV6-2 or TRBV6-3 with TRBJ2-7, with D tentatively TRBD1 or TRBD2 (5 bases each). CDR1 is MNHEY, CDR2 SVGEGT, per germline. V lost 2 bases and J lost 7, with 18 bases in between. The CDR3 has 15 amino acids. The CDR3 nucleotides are TGTGCCAGCAGTTACGACGGGACCCGGATTGGAGAGCAGTACTTC. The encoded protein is CASSYDGTRIGEQYF.

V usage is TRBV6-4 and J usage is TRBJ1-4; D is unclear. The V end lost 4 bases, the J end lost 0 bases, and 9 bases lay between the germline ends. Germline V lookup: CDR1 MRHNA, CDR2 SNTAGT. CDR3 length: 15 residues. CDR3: CASSVKAPTNEKLFF. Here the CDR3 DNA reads TGTGCCAGCAGTGTGAAGGCTCCAACTAATGAAAAACTGTTTTTT.

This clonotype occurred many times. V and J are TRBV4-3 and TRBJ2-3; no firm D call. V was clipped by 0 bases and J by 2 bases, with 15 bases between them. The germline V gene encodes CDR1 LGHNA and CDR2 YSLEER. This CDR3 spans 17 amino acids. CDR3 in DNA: TGCGCCAGCAGCCAAGATACGATAGGTGGCTACACAGATACGCAGTATTTT. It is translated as CASSQDTIGGYTDTQYF.

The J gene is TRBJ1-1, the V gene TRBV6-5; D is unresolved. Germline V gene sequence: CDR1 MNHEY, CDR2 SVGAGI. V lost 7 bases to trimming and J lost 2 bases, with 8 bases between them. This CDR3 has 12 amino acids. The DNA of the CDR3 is TGTGCCAGCACCCGGGGTAACACTGAAGCTTTCTTT. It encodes CASTRGNTEAFF.

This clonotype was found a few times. CDR3 nucleotide sequence: TGTGCCAGCAGCTTAGCGGGAGAAGTAGATACGCAGTATTTT. It is translated as CASSLAGEVDTQYF. This chain uses TRBV7-3 with TRBJ2-3, with 7 positions matching TRBD2. Looked up from germline, CDR1 is SGHTA and CDR2 is FQGTGA. V gave up 2 bases and J gave up 5 bases; unmatched junction bases: 4. The length of the CDR3 is 14 residues.

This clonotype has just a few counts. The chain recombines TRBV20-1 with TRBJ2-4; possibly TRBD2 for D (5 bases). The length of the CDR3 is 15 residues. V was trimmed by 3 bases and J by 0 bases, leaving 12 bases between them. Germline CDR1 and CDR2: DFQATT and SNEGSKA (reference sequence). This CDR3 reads CSARSPGLAKNIQYF. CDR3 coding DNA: TGCAGTGCTAGGAGCCCTGGACTAGCCAAAAACATTCAGTACTTC.

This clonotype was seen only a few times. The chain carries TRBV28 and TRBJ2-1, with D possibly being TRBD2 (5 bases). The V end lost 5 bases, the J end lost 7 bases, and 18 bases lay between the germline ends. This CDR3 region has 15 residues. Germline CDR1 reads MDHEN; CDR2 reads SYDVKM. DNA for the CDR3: TGTGCCAGCAGTCCCCCCGGGCAACCGGGAAATGAGCAGTTCTTC. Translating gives CASSPPGQPGNEQFF.